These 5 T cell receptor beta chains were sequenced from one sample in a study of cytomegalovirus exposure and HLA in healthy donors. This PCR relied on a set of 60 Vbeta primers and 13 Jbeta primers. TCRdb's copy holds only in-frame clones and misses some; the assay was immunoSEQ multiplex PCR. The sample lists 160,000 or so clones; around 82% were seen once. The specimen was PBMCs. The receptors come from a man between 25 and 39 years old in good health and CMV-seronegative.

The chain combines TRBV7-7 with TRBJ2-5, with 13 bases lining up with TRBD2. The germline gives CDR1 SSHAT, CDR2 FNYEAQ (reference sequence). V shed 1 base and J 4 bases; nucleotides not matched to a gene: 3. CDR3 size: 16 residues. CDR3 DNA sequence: TGTGCCAGCAGCTTAGGGGGACTAGCGGGACTAGAGACCCAGTACTTC. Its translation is CASSLGGLAGLETQYF.

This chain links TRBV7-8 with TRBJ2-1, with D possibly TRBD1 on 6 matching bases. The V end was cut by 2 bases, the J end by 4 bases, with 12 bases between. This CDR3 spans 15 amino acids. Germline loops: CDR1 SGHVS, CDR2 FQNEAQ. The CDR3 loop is CASSLLTGYYNEQFF. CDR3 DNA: TGTGCCAGCAGCTTACTTACAGGGTATTACAATGAGCAGTTCTTC.

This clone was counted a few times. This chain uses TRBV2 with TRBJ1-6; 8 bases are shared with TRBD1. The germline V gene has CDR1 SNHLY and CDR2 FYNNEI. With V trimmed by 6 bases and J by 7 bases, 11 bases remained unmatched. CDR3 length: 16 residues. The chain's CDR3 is CASSGDRGQGNSPLHF. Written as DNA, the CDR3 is TGTGCCAGCAGCGGTGACAGGGGCCAGGGGAATTCACCCCTCCACTTT.

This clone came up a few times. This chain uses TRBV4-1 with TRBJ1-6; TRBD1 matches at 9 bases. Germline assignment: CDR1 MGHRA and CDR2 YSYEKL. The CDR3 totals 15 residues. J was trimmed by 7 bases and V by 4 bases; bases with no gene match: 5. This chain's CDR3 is CASSPRQGVNSPLHF. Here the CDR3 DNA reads TGCGCCAGCAGCCCGCGACAGGGGGTAAATTCACCCCTCCACTTT.

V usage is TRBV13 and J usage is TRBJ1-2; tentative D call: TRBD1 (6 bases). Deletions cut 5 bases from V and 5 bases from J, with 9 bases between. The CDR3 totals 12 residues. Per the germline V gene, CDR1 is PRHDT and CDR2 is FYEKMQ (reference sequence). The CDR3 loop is CASSTGTYGYTF. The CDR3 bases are TGTGCCAGCAGCACAGGGACGTATGGCTACACCTTC.